This T cell receptor (beta chain) was recorded in a study of beta chain features in type 1 diabetes. General study points: Shortening of TCRB CDR3s, moderate but significant, appeared in all four CD4+ subsets of Type 1 diabetes patients. Diminished insertions and augmented deletions at VDJ junctions characterized type 1 diabetes patients.

Every bit of the isolated RNA underwent reverse transcription, so sequencing read expressed TCRB transcripts. Average reads for naive, central memory and regulatory T cell samples were several million. Some clones are missing from TCRdb's copy, which holds only in-frame ones; the method was immunoSEQ multiplex PCR. The sample includes about 650,000 clones, around 12% seen only once; the top ten take more than 0.095%. This clone showed up just a few times. Its antigen is currently unknown. This sample also contains other DNA sequences that code for the same CDR3. The specimen sequenced was naive CD4+ T cells from blood. The TCR sequence derives from a man younger than 45 with type 1 diabetes.

The CDR3 DNA reads TGCGCCAGCAGTTCGGGAACCAGCACAGATACGCAGTATTTT. Amino acid sequence: CASSSGTSTDTQYF. The chain combines TRBV5-1 with TRBJ2-3, with a weak D call TRBD2 (5 bases). In germline, CDR1 is SGHRS, CDR2 YFSETQ. This CDR3 region has 14 residues. Between the trimmed V and J ends, which lost 5 bases and 0 bases, there was a span of 10 bases. The variable domain in full, with the rest retrieved from reference TRBV5-1 and TRBJ2-3, is KAGVTQTPRYLIKTRGQQVTLSCSPISGHRSVSWYQQTPGQGLQFLFEYFSETQRNKGNFPGRFSGRQFSNSRSEMNVSTLELGDSALYLCASSSGTSTDTQYFGPGTRLTVL.